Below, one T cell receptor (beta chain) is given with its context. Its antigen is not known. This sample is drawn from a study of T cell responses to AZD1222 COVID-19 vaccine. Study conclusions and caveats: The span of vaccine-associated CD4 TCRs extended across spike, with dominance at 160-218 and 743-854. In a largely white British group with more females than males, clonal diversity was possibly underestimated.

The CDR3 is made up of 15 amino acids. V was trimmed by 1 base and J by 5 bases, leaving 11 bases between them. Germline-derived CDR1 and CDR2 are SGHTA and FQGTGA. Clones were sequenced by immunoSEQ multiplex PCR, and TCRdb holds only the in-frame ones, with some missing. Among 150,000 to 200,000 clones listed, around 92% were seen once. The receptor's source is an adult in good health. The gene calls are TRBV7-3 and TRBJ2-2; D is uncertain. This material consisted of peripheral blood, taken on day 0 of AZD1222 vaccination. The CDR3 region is CASSLNQPGTGELFF. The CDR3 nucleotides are TGTGCCAGCAGCTTAAACCAGCCGGGTACCGGGGAGCTGTTTTTT. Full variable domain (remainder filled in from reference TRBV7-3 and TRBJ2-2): GAGVSQTPSNKVTEKGKYVELRCDPISGHTALYWYRQSLGQGPEFLIYFQGTGAADDSGLPNDRFFAVRPEGSVSTLKIQRTERGDSAVYLCASSLNQPGTGELFFGEGSRLTVL.